This T cell receptor beta chain originates from a study of blood T cell repertoires in COVID-19. CDR1 and CDR2 (germline): MNHNS, SASEGT. There are 16 residues in the CDR3. V shed 2 bases, J shed 2 bases, and the junction held 5 bases outside the gene matches. Data came from immunoSEQ multiplex PCR; TCRdb stores just in-frame clones and leaves some out. The data contain 75,000 to 90,000 clones, about 92% of them singletons. This chain joins TRBV6-1 and TRBJ1-2; 10 bases match TRBD1. Sequencing was done on a sample of peripheral blood. This receptor was identified in a man younger than 35 with COVID-19, enrolled during active disease. Here the CDR3 reads CASSELGQGVNYGYTF. As DNA, the CDR3 is TGTGCCAGCAGTGAACTAGGACAGGGGGTAAACTATGGCTACACCTTC.